This T cell receptor beta chain was observed in a study of cytomegalovirus exposure and HLA in healthy donors (dated by TCRdb to 2016 to 2017). In the study overall: An earlier analysis of several hundred of the donors reported approximately 300 Gb of sequence data and 117 million unique TCR beta sequences obtained from about 179 million T cells. To predict cytomegalovirus infection status, the study combined high-throughput TCR immunosequencing, statistical association of individual TCRs with disease status, and machine learning. Every repertoire in the discovery cohort had been generated on one and the same sequencing platform. Rather than drawing on any new phenotypic data, the later analysis identified candidate immune exposures from TCR beta sequences and the way those sequences occurred across donors. Class I and class II HLA loci were covered by the typing at four-digit resolution. The aim of the study was to test whether cataloging public T cell receptors could identify signatures of past pathogen exposure. Alongside the repertoire data, information on donor age, sex, ethnicity and CMV serostatus was compiled. Roughly 5 DR-DQ haplotypes were handled as single units for association and clustering, since linkage in the cohort was strong. In an earlier analysis of about 590 of the donors, high-throughput TCR beta sequencing was used to judge whether each TCR beta V gene segment behaved as functional or pseudogenic. A later genetic analysis took genome-wide SNP genotypes for about 60% of the roughly 670 donors and used that subset as a discovery cohort. A separate validation cohort of over a hundred different subjects was used in addition to the roughly 670-subject first cohort. The number of donors typed differed by locus, with roughly 620-630 for A, B, C, DRB1 and DQB1, 522 for DQA1, over 600 for DPA1, and approximately 470 for DPB1. An early release covering 550 to 700 HLA-typed donors comprised approximately 300 gigabases of sequencing data and tens of millions of unique TCR sequences. The study profiled the T cell repertoires of under 700 subjects by immunosequencing and related them to cytomegalovirus serostatus. A later analysis re-examined previously published TCR beta repertoires from several hundred donors and added high-resolution HLA genotyping to investigate patterns of TCR occurrence. On average, around 240,000 unique TCR beta nucleotide sequences were sequenced per donor among 398 genotyped donors of the cohort, with roughly 18% of those sequences being non-productive. Of the roughly 400 genotyped donors, 65% to 90% were placed in the genetic ancestry cluster associated with self-reported Caucasian donors.

Notes on this clone: Its antigen is not yet known. No much larger clone exists at a distance of one base, and base qualities are not known.

Taken from the germline V gene, the CDR1 and CDR2 loops are ENHRY and SYGVKD. The CDR3 starts with the cysteine, ends with the phenylalanine, and has 15 residues. The entry retains the CDR3 DNA only, 45 bases that are in frame from base 1. Relative to germline, V is missing 4 bases and J is missing 1 base, with 3 bases of the junction outside any gene match. The cohort consisted of 650 to 850 healthy bone marrow donors. At the time of sampling, every cohort member was nominally healthy, though immune exposures that went unrecorded were likely present. The donor was CMV seronegative and was included in the group of a few hundred seronegative cohort members. Each donor provided a peripheral blood sample, and peripheral blood mononuclear cells were used for TCR beta sequencing. The Qiagen DNeasy Blood Extraction Kit was used to extract genomic DNA from the blood cell samples. Study-wide conclusions, independent of this receptor: Presence/absence analyses assumed roughly uniform sequencing depth across donors, an assumption that may not hold. In a later genetic analysis, a missense DCLRE1C variant was associated with V-gene and J-gene trimming of TCR beta chains, and the association was replicated in an independent cohort. A total of roughly 160 TCR beta chains were listed by the study as associated with cytomegalovirus. Only TCR beta chains were sequenced in this cohort, and the absence of alpha or paired-chain data limited detectable features. While some public TCRs were present in many individuals, most TCR sequences turned up only very rarely across donors. A later analysis reported that several top co-occurrence clusters appeared linked to parvovirus B19, influenza, CMV and Epstein-Barr virus. Because some donors lacked HLA typing at each locus, the association tests relied only on the typed subset. Because counts were too low, fewer than 20 rarely observed V segments, including chromosome 9 orphons, were excluded from the earlier analysis of 587 of the donors. It was suggested by the authors that the approach could potentially be generalized to other disease states and immunological phenotypes. A later analysis found that HLA-associated TCR beta chains were more clonally expanded and had lower generation probabilities than equally common non-associated chains. Compared with the roughly 710-donor mean, donors in an Asian-associated ancestry cluster had fewer N-insertions in productive TCRs, according to a later genetic analysis. Some IMGT-functional V segments, including TRBV6-2 and TRBV6-3, could not be distinguished by the 87-base-pair reads and were therefore excluded. A group of highly shared sequence variants was considered likely to be a technical artifact of the sequencing pipeline. In vitro tests confirmed that a few of the cytomegalovirus-associated TCR beta chains recognize cytomegalovirus antigens. The classifier was reported to diagnose cytomegalovirus status with high specificity and sensitivity in both the original and validation cohorts. In a later analysis, the rate of TCR association differed among HLA loci, with DRB1 alleles having the most associated TCRs and HLA-C alleles having the fewest. Immune exposure information for the cohort was limited to CMV serostatus. Correlated functional status among segregating V segments might reflect linkage disequilibrium, but an unknown experimental factor could not be ruled out. Specific HLA alleles were associated with roughly 16,000 TCR beta sequences at a false discovery rate of 0.05 in a later analysis. A further reported finding was that TCR beta sequences accurately predicted the HLA-A and HLA-B alleles for most subjects in the first cohort. In an earlier analysis of approximately 590 of the donors, most TCR beta V segments appeared in productive rearrangements about 87% or about 30% of the time, broadly matching IMGT annotations. Most CMV-associated TCR beta chains appeared to be HLA-restricted in a later analysis, and the HLA associations seemed to be driven largely by CMV exposure. When HLA alleles, especially DR and DQ, strongly co-occurred, TCR associations were difficult to assign to individual alleles.

The library was generated by the immunoSEQ multiplex PCR assay. A mixture of 60 forward primers for TCR Vbeta segments and 13 reverse primers for TCR Jbeta segments was used in the multiplex PCR. A multiplex PCR assay on genomic DNA amplified the CDR3 region of rearranged TCR beta genes. Amplified TCR beta libraries were sequenced as 87-base-pair reads on the Illumina HiSeq System. Processing in the source paper ran as follows. A later analysis tallied 70 million to 100 million unique TCR beta chains across the 666 repertoires, and about 10 million of those chains were shared by two or more donors. A nearest-neighbor algorithm error-corrected the raw reads and collapsed the reads into unique sequences, merging closely related sequences to remove PCR and sequencing errors. Alignment of CDR3 sequences to IMGT reference sequences was used to assign V, D and J gene segments. For a sequence to be retained, a match of at least six nucleotides was required to both a V gene segment and a J gene segment. Rearrangements were classified as productive when the CDR3 lacked stop codons and remained in frame with V and J, and all other rearrangements were classified as non-productive. CDR3 was defined by IMGT convention, running from the second conserved V-encoded cysteine to the conserved J-encoded phenylalanine. The earlier analysis of fewer than 700 of the donors excluded sequences that lacked an unambiguous match to a single V gene segment. An earlier analysis of 550 to 650 of the donors classified V segments as functional when productive rearrangements were above 56.7% and as segregating when the standard deviation between donors was above 5%. A statistical classification framework was developed to diagnose cytomegalovirus status using the catalog of TCR beta chain sequences. A later analysis assigned V and J genes by comparing TCR nucleotide sequences with IMGT/GENE-DB human TR gene sequences. Using the TCRdist pipeline, a later analysis assigned CDR3 sequences along with most-parsimonious VDJ recombination scenarios. A later analysis defined each TCR beta chain by its CDR3 amino acid sequence plus V-gene family, and excluded reads lacking a unique V-gene family. As a way to deal with suspected cross-contamination and a sequencing artifact, a later analysis dropped more than 500 nucleotide sequences that were highly shared and had low generation probability. In a later analysis, a clonal expansion index for each public chain was calculated from normalized within-repertoire ranks of inferred template counts. A later analysis computed generation probabilities with a VDJ recombination model fitted to out-of-frame rearrangements, and checked the results against IGoR. Hypergeometric tests were used in a later analysis to score TCR-TCR, TCR-HLA and TCR-CMV co-occurrence, with a repertoire-size bias correction applied to the TCR pairs. In a later analysis, false discovery rates were estimated by permuting HLA or CMV assignments 20 times. In a later analysis, co-occurring TCRs were grouped using DBSCAN, with TCRdist sequence similarity added in when clustering inside HLA-allele-positive subsets. Repertoires with fewer than 30,000 or more than 120,000 public chains, plus five repertoires with anomalous nucleotide sharing, were excluded from co-occurrence clustering. TCRdb holds this immuneACCESS table with in-frame rearrangements only. Some clones are missing; in checked studies, unresolved V genes explain under half, and the rest has no known cause. The DNA gave D and trimming, while V, J and clone size come from that table. Within this sample are around 190,000 clones, with around 83% of them counted one time only. The ten most abundant clones make up about 1% of the sample.

The sample taken for sequencing was PBMCs. This TCR was recovered from a woman in her thirties or forties in good health and CMV-seronegative. In this chain, TRBV10-3 is recombined with TRBJ1-1; 10 bases in the junction line up with TRBD1. DNA sequence: TGTGCCATCAGTGGCCGGACAGGGGGGAACACTGAAGCTTTCTTT. Translation gives CAISGRTGGNTEAFF.